Reported below is one T cell receptor (beta chain). This entry belongs to a study of cytomegalovirus exposure and HLA in healthy donors. It was with 60 Vbeta and 13 Jbeta primers that the PCR ran. Assay used: immunoSEQ multiplex PCR; TCRdb lists only in-frame clones, some missing. The sample contains roughly 63,000 clones, more than 70% of which appear only once. The junction had 16 bases not matched to a gene; V was cut back by 6 bases and J by 8 bases. The CDR3 is 17 amino acids. The germline CDR1 and CDR2 sequences are WNHNN and SYGVQD (reference sequence). The TCR originated in a woman between 40 and 55 years old in good health and CMV-seropositive. The genes are TRBV10-1 and TRBJ1-4; 9 bases fit TRBD1. Sequencing used PBMCs. CDR3 nucleotides: TGCGCCAGCAGCCCCTGGACAGGGGACTGGGGGGGCGAAAAACTGTTTTTT. Amino acids: CASSPWTGDWGGEKLFF.